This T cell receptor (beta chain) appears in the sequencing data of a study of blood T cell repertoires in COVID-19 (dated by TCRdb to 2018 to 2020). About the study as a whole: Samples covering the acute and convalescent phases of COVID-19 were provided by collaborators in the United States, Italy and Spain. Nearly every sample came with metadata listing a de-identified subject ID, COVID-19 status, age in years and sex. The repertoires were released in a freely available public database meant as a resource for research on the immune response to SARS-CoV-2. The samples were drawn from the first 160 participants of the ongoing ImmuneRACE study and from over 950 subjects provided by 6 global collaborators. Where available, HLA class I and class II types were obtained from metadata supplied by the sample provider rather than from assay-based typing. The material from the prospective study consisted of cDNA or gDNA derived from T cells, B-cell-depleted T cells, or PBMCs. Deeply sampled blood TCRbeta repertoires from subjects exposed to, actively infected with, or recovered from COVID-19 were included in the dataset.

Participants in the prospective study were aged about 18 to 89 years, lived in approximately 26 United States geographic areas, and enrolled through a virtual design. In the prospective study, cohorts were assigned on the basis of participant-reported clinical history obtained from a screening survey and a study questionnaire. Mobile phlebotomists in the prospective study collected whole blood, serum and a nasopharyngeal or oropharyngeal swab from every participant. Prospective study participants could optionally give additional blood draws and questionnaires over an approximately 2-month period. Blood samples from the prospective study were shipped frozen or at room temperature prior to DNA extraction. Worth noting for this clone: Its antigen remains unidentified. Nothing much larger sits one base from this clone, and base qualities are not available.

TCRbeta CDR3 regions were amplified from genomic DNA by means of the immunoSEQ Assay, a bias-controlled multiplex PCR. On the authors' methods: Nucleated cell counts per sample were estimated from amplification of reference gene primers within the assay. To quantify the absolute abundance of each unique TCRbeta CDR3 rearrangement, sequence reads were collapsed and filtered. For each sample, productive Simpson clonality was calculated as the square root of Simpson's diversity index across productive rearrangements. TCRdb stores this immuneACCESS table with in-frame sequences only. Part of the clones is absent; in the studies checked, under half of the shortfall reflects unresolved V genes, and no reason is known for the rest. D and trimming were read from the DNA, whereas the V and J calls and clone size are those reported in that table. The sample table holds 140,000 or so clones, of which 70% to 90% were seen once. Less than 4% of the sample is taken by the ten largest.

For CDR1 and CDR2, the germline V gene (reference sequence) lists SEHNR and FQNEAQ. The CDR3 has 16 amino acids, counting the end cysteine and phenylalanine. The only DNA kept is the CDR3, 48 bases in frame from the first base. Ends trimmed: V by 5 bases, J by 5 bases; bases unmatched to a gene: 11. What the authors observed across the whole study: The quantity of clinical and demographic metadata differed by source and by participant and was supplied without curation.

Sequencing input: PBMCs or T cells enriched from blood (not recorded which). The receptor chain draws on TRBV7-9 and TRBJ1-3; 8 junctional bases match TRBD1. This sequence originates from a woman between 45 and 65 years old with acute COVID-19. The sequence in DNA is TGTGCCAGCAGCCCCCAGGGGGCAGCCGCGCGAAACACCATATATTTT. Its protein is CASSPQGAAARNTIYF.